Below, one T cell receptor (beta chain) is given with its context. Its target is unknown. The CDR3 has 17 amino acids. Germline CDR1 SGHAT, CDR2 FQNNGV. Deletions cut 2 bases from V and 8 bases from J, with 23 bases between. In the original workflow: Filtering differed because ImmunoSEQ produced junction-only sequences that carried no quality scores. The method was immunoSEQ multiplex PCR; TCRdb's version includes in-frame clones alone and lacks a portion of them. Clone size and V and J calls were adopted from that table, with D and trimming inferred from the DNA. The sample shows approximately 400,000 clones, 90% to 98% of them seen only once. The sample belongs to a study of shared clonotypes between healthy human individuals. On the study more broadly: Each donor's CD8 memory used one plate, CD8 naive two, each CD4 subset three.

Study-level results: Though the depth was large, rarefaction showed that sorted-subset sequencing was incomplete.

The chain carries TRBV11-2 and TRBJ2-3, with D possibly being TRBD1 (5 bases). The clonotype originates from a man aged 30-40 years in good health. Sequenced: memory CD8+ T cells sorted from blood. Stated subset: CD45RO+ cells pooled with CCR7-negative TemRA cells. The CDR3 nucleotides read TGTGCCAGCAGCTTACATAAGGGGTACGGCATGTTGCTTACGCAGTATTTT. Translation: CASSLHKGYGMLLTQYF.